This T cell receptor (beta chain) is from a study of T cells in Graves' hyperthyroidism and ophthalmopathy. Germline CDR1 SGDLS, CDR2 YYNGEE. The CDR3 totals 14 residues. Trimming removed 2 bases from V and 7 bases from J, with 15 bases in between. Amplified TCR beta CDR3 regions derived from RNA transcripts. Using the HTBI primer set, a first-round RT-PCR was run on the TCR CDR3. Each CDR3 protein is one row after TCRdb ran MiXCR on the multiplex PCR reads. The profile shows about 290,000 distinct CDR3 sequences, more than 15% of them singletons. This clonotype came up many times. The receptor was derived from a woman aged 55-70 years with Graves' ophthalmopathy. The material sequenced was blood. The genes are TRBV9 and TRBJ2-5; D might be TRBD1 or TRBD2, each matching 6 bases. CDR3 loop: CASSVSTGGRTQYF. The CDR3 DNA is TGTGCCAGCAGCGTCTCGACAGGAGGGCGGACCCAGTACTTC.